The clone carrying this T cell receptor beta chain came up a few times. The target antigen is unknown. Per germline, CDR1 MDHEN and CDR2 SYDVKM. The CDR3 has 14 amino acids. The trim removed 7 bases at V and 7 bases at J, leaving 6 bases unmatched. These data are taken from a study of regulatory T cells in long-lasting Graves disease. Findings and limits, study-wide: Shared public clonotypes totalled over 2,500 in persistent patients, compared with approximately 970 in new patients.

Noted time point: persistent/refractory GD, antithyroid drugs over 5 years with positive TRAb. Preparation of the TCR library used RNA extracted from PBMCs. Patients with Graves' disease were diagnosed by American Thyroid Association guidelines. The patient group derived from an endocrinology department in Xi'an, China. Sequencing libraries for TCR beta were prepared with iRepertoire HTBI primers and Arm-PCR of CDR3 regions. TCRdb reprocessed the multiplex PCR reads via MiXCR and lists one record per CDR3 protein. The sample has about 310,000 distinct CDR3 sequences, 20% to 25% seen once. The sequencing here drew on peripheral blood mononuclear cells (PBMCs), taken when the disease was refractory, from a patient treated with antithyroid drugs. The rearrangement links TRBV28 to TRBJ2-1; 11 bases match TRBD2. This sequence originates from a female donor with Graves disease. CDR3 DNA: TGTGCCAGCAAGACTAGCGGGATCGGGAATGAGCAGTTCTTC. Amino acid sequence: CASKTSGIGNEQFF.